The 31 T cell receptor beta chains reported below all come from one sample, sequenced in a study of shared clonotypes between healthy human individuals. The data were produced by immunoSEQ multiplex PCR, yet TCRdb's version contains in-frame clones alone and is incomplete. The repertoire includes roughly 2.2 million clones, more than 85% of them detected once, and under 0.45% sits in the top ten. Sequenced input: naive CD4+ T cells from PBMCs. Documented subset: CD45RA+ positively selected. Every receptor here comes from a man younger than 35 in good health. Some clones in this sample may be carry-over from other donors' samples.

The chain recombines TRBV6-5 with TRBJ2-3; TRBD1 agrees at 8 bases. This CDR3 comprises 14 residues. Per the germline V gene, CDR1 is MNHEY and CDR2 is SVGAGI. Trimming removed 6 bases from V and 3 bases from J; junction bases left unmatched: 5. The CDR3 loop is CASRDRVLTDTQYF. CDR3 nucleotide sequence: TGTGCCAGCAGGGACAGGGTGTTAACAGATACGCAGTATTTT.

This rearrangement joins TRBV11-3 to TRBJ2-2, with D possibly matching TRBD1 (6 bases). V lost 1 base to trimming and J lost 6 bases, with 15 bases between them. The germline V gene has CDR1 SGHNT and CDR2 YENEEA. The CDR3 extends over 16 amino acids. CDR3 nucleotide sequence: TGTGCCAGCAGCTTAGGAACAGGGCGGGTTCCCGGGGAGCTGTTTTTT. Its translation: CASSLGTGRVPGELFF.

This chain joins TRBV29-1 and TRBJ1-1; TRBD1 agrees at 10 bases. This CDR3 comprises 13 residues. J lost 6 bases, V lost 7 bases, and 8 bases had no gene match. Germline CDR1 is SQVTM and CDR2 is ANQGSEA. CDR3 loop: CSALGQGFAEAFF. The CDR3 DNA is TGCAGCGCCTTGGGACAGGGGTTCGCTGAAGCTTTCTTT.

This rearrangement joins TRBV5-5 to TRBJ2-7; TRBD1 aligns across 9 bases. The CDR3 runs to 15 residues. The V gene end was trimmed by 2 bases and the J gene end by 3 bases; junction bases not matched to a gene: 6. From germline, CDR1 is SGHKS and CDR2 YYEKEE (reference sequence). CDR3 sequence: CASSFLGTGNYEQYF. In DNA form, the CDR3 reads TGTGCCAGCAGCTTCCTCGGGACAGGGAACTACGAGCAGTACTTC.

The chain uses TRBV12-5 and TRBJ2-5; no definite D call. V gave up 6 bases and J gave up 3 bases, with 8 bases separating them. Looked up from germline, CDR1 is LGHNT and CDR2 is FRNRAP. CDR3 length: 12 residues. CDR3 in amino acids: CASGLGEETQYF. The CDR3 region has the DNA TGTGCTAGTGGCCTTGGAGAAGAGACCCAGTACTTC.

The count of this clone is one. The chain is built from TRBV29-1 and TRBJ1-5; D remains ambiguous. Trimming removed 4 bases from V and 4 bases from J, with 17 bases in between. Germline-derived CDR1 and CDR2 are SQVTM and ANQGSEA. This CDR3 has 15 residues. CDR3 sequence reads: CSVVGFIGPNQPQHF. The CDR3 bases are TGCAGCGTTGTAGGTTTCATAGGGCCGAATCAGCCCCAGCATTTT.

CDR3 protein: CASSLVVDTGELFF. The CDR3 region has the DNA TGTGCCAGCAGCTTAGTGGTCGACACCGGGGAGCTGTTTTTT. The V call is TRBV13, the J call TRBJ2-2, with no clear D. The V gene lost 1 base and the J gene lost 3 bases, with 6 bases spanning the gap. The length of the CDR3 is 14 residues. From germline, CDR1 is PRHDT and CDR2 FYEKMQ (reference sequence).

The chain couples TRBV6-5 to TRBJ2-3; perhaps TRBD2 as D (6 bases). The CDR3 spans 16 residues. Per the germline V gene, CDR1 is MNHEY and CDR2 is SVGAGI. Trimming removed 4 bases at V and 2 bases at J, with 16 bases between. CDR3 DNA: TGTGCCAGCAGTTTCGGGGTGGGAGGCCCCACAGATACGCAGTATTTT. Its translation: CASSFGVGGPTDTQYF.

The chain is built from TRBV6-1 and TRBJ1-1; 7 nucleotides match TRBD1. Germline V lookup: CDR1 MNHNS, CDR2 SASEGT. The CDR3 length is 14 residues. Trimming cost V 6 bases and J 4 bases; bases outside gene matches: 8. The CDR3 coding sequence is TGTGCCAGCAGCACGAATCACAGGGGCACTGAAGCTTTCTTT. Amino acids: CASSTNHRGTEAFF.

The chain joins TRBV5-4 to TRBJ2-7; 12 positions agree with TRBD2. The CDR3 sequence is 19 residues long. Germline trimming cut 4 bases from V and 4 bases from J; bases unmatched to any gene: 18. Germline V gives CDR1 SGHNT, CDR2 YYREEE (reference sequence). CDR3 in amino acids: CASSPRTGKVTSGSYEQYF. The CDR3 DNA sequence: TGTGCCAGCAGCCCTAGGACAGGGAAGGTGACTAGCGGGAGTTACGAGCAGTACTTC.

Concerning this clone: Different DNA sequences within this sample yield the same CDR3. The chain uses TRBV19 and TRBJ2-6; D remains ambiguous. This CDR3 is built from 14 residues. Trimming took 1 base from V and 4 from J, leaving 5 bases between them. CDR1 LNHDA and CDR2 SQIVND come from the germline V gene (reference sequence). The CDR3 is CASSIGAGANVLTF. The CDR3 nucleotides read TGTGCCAGTAGTATAGGAGCCGGGGCCAACGTCCTGACTTTC.

This chain links TRBV7-9 with TRBJ2-2; the match to TRBD1 covers 8 bases. Germline V gene data show CDR1 as SEHNR and CDR2 as FQNEAQ (reference sequence). The CDR3 is 18 residues long. The V gene end was trimmed by 5 bases and the J gene end by 7 bases; junction bases not matched to a gene: 18. The CDR3 spells CASSTRSGTGHLGGELFF. The CDR3 DNA sequence: TGTGCCAGCAGCACCCGATCCGGGACAGGACACCTAGGCGGGGAGCTGTTTTTT.

CDR3 region: CASSLGQEETQYF. The CDR3 nucleotides are TGTGCCAGCTCACTCGGACAGGAAGAGACCCAGTACTTC. This sequence joins TRBV18 and TRBJ2-5, with 7 bases fitting TRBD1. The CDR3 loop spans 13 amino acids. After removal of 4 bases from V and 3 bases from J, the junction contained 2 bases not matched to a gene. Germline CDR1 reads KGHSH; CDR2 reads LQKENI. Looking up the rest from reference TRBV18 and TRBJ2-5 gives the full variable domain: NAGVMQNPRHLVRRRGQEARLRCSPMKGHSHVYWYRQLPEEGLKFMVYLQKENIIDESGMPKERFSAEFPKEGPSILRIQQVVRGDSAAYFCASSLGQEETQYFGPGTRLLVL.

Notes on this clone: The CDR3 carries no conserved terminal phenylalanine or tryptophan, so it likely arises from a read error. It is unclear where the CDR3 begins or ends on the DNA, so no DNA is shown, and the CDR3 is as TCRdb lists it. The chain links TRBV10-3 to TRBJ1-2; TRBD1 is the table's D call and was not checked against the DNA. Counting both end residues, the CDR3 totals 8 amino acids. Germline V gene lookup returns CDR1 ENHRY and CDR2 SYGVKD. The CDR3 reads CAIKTGHG.

Comment on this clone: Other nucleotide sequences from this sample produce the same CDR3. This chain uses TRBV30 with TRBJ1-5; a weak D match, TRBD1 (6 bases). The CDR3 is 14 residues long. The germline CDR1 and CDR2 sequences are GTSNPN and SVGIG (reference sequence). The ends were cut back, 0 bases at V and 4 bases at J, with 10 bases in the middle. As DNA, the CDR3 is TGTGCCTGGAGTGTAGGAGGGGGTAATCAGCCCCAGCATTTT. Translating it yields CAWSVGGGNQPQHF.

V usage is TRBV7-8 and J usage is TRBJ1-2, with 7 positions matching TRBD1. The CDR3 runs 14 residues. From germline, CDR1 is SGHVS and CDR2 FQNEAQ. With 5 bases clipped from V and 6 bases from J, the junction kept 9 bases outside the gene matches. The CDR3 sequence: CASSLQGTDHGYTF. The CDR3 nucleotides are TGTGCCAGCAGCCTACAAGGGACAGACCATGGCTACACCTTC. The full variable domain, completed using reference TRBV7-8 and TRBJ1-2, is GAGVSQSPRYKVAKRGQDVALRCDPISGHVSLFWYQQALGQGPEFLTYFQNEAQLDKSGLPSDRFFAERPEGSVSTLKIQRTQQEDSAVYLCASSLQGTDHGYTFGSGTRLTVV.

The gene calls are TRBV19 and TRBJ1-5, with TRBD1 as a possible D gene (6 bases). The CDR3 has 14 amino acids. The germline V and J ends were trimmed by 5 bases and 2 bases, with 10 bases remaining between them. CDR1 and CDR2 (germline): LNHDA, SQIVND (reference sequence). CDR3 sequence: CASSLRGGNQPQHF. CDR3 nucleotide sequence: TGTGCCAGTAGTCTCAGGGGTGGCAATCAGCCCCAGCATTTT.

In the case of this clone: Distinct nucleotide sequences in the sample also encode this CDR3. This sequence joins TRBV7-3 and TRBJ2-1; TRBD1 is a possible D gene (6 bases). Looked up from germline, CDR1 is SGHTA and CDR2 is FQGTGA. CDR3 length: 12 residues. Trimming pared 2 bases from V and 9 bases from J, leaving 8 bases between. The CDR3: CASSLVGAEQFF. DNA of the CDR3: TGTGCCAGCAGCTTAGTGGGGGCTGAGCAGTTCTTC.

The chain carries TRBV11-3 and TRBJ1-1, with unresolved D. Germline lookup yields CDR1 SGHNT and CDR2 YENEEA. Trimming removed 0 bases from V and 5 bases from J, with 7 bases in between. The CDR3 sequence is 13 residues long. The CDR3 here is CASSLEGRTEAFF. The CDR3 bases are TGTGCCAGCAGCTTAGAAGGGCGGACTGAAGCTTTCTTT.

V usage is TRBV5-5 and J usage is TRBJ1-2; no definite D call. The CDR3 spans 13 residues. The V end lost 0 bases, the J end lost 5 bases, and 8 bases lay between the germline ends. Per germline, CDR1 SGHKS and CDR2 YYEKEE (reference sequence). This CDR3 is CASSLDPVYGYTF. DNA for the CDR3: TGTGCCAGCAGCTTGGACCCGGTTTATGGCTACACCTTC.

The J gene is TRBJ1-4, the V gene TRBV7-9; D is unresolved. CDR3 length: 12 amino acids. The V end lost 7 bases, the J end lost 3 bases, and 6 bases lay between the germline ends. The germline V gene encodes CDR1 SEHNR and CDR2 FQNEAQ (reference sequence). The CDR3 nucleotides read TGTGCCAGCATGTTTCCTAATGAAAAACTGTTTTTT. Protein sequence: CASMFPNEKLFF.

The chain has TRBV18 and TRBJ2-7; 9 bases map to TRBD2. The V gene's germline CDR1 is KGHSH and CDR2 LQKENI. This CDR3 is 17 amino acids long. The trim removed 4 bases at V and 5 bases at J, leaving 15 bases unmatched. The CDR3 protein is CASSRGLAGVGINEQYF. CDR3 nucleotides: TGTGCCAGCTCACGTGGCTTAGCGGGAGTAGGTATAAACGAGCAGTACTTC.

This chain links TRBV21-1 with TRBJ1-1; the table assigns TRBD1, which was not confirmed against the DNA. TRBV21-1 is termed a pseudogene. The CDR3 consists of 17 residues. CDR3 loop: CASSNWDRGRMNTEAFF. DNA for the CDR3: TGTGCCAGCAGCAATTGGGACAGGGGGAGGATGAACACTGAAGCTTTCTTT.

The chain carries TRBV5-6 and TRBJ1-2, with 7 bases aligning to TRBD1. V shed 2 bases and J 5 bases; nucleotides not matched to a gene: 12. The CDR3 sequence is 16 residues long. CDR1 and CDR2 from the germline V gene are SGHDT and YYEEEE. CDR3 residues: CASSFVGGSSEYGYTF. The CDR3 DNA reads as TGTGCCAGCAGCTTTGTAGGGGGCTCATCGGAATATGGCTACACCTTC.

The rearrangement joins TRBV15 to TRBJ2-5; D perhaps matches TRBD2 (5 bases). V was shortened by 1 base and J by 3 bases, with 9 bases between the two germline ends. Germline V lookup: CDR1 LNHNV, CDR2 YYDKDF (reference sequence). The CDR3 spans 14 residues. The CDR3 region is CATSRGMGEETQYF. CDR3 bases: TGTGCCACCAGCAGAGGAATGGGAGAAGAGACCCAGTACTTC.

V gene TRBV19 combines with J gene TRBJ1-2, with unresolved D. This CDR3 contains 13 residues. Germline CDR1 reads LNHDA; CDR2 reads SQIVND (reference sequence). The V end was cut by 6 bases, the J end by 6 bases, with 14 bases between. The CDR3, as DNA: TGTGCCAGTAGACTTCAGCGAACGGATGGCTACACCTTC. Its translation: CASRLQRTDGYTF.

This clone was seen only once. The CDR3 region is CASSQGATSGVYNEQFF. The CDR3 DNA reads TGCGCCAGCAGCCAAGGGGCGACTAGCGGGGTCTACAATGAGCAGTTCTTC. The chain combines TRBV4-1 with TRBJ2-1; 11 bases match TRBD2. J lost 3 bases, V lost 1 base, and 5 bases had no gene match. From germline, CDR1 is MGHRA and CDR2 YSYEKL. The CDR3 extends over 17 amino acids.

This clone was observed once. V gene TRBV10-3 combines with J gene TRBJ1-3; no definite D call. The V end lost 7 bases, the J end lost 0 bases, and 10 bases lay between the germline ends. Germline V gene data show CDR1 as ENHRY and CDR2 as SYGVKD. This CDR3 comprises 14 residues. The CDR3 DNA reads as TGTGCCATCATGGGGAGCAACTCTGGAAACACCATATATTTT. This sequence encodes CAIMGSNSGNTIYF.

The chain carries TRBV15 and TRBJ2-7; no firm D call. The ends were cut back, 0 bases at V and 2 bases at J, with 14 bases in the middle. The CDR3 length is 16 residues. Germline V gene sequence: CDR1 LNHNV, CDR2 YYDKDF (reference sequence). Here the CDR3 reads CATSRETGRSPYEQYF. DNA for the CDR3: TGTGCCACCAGCAGAGAAACGGGCAGATCGCCCTACGAGCAGTACTTC.

The chain recombines TRBV4-1 with TRBJ1-1; D perhaps matches TRBD1 (6 bases). The CDR3 length is 16 residues. Trimming took 5 bases from V and 1 from J, leaving 17 bases between them. Germline-derived CDR1 and CDR2 are MGHRA and YSYEKL. Here the CDR3 reads CASSDPRRGANTEAFF. CDR3 in DNA: TGCGCCAGCAGCGACCCCCGTCGGGGGGCGAACACTGAAGCTTTCTTT.

The chain links TRBV4-2 to TRBJ2-4; D may be TRBD1 (6 bases). CDR3 size: 21 residues. V was trimmed by 0 bases and J by 0 bases, leaving 24 bases between them. Germline V gene data show CDR1 as LGHNA and CDR2 as YNFKEQ. CDR3 amino acids: CASSQDASDRAPNLAKNIQYF. DNA of the CDR3: TGTGCCAGCAGCCAAGATGCATCGGACAGAGCACCTAACCTAGCCAAAAACATTCAGTACTTC.